These T cell receptor beta chains were read from a single sample in a study of siplizumab effects on memory and regulatory T cells. Assay used: immunoSEQ multiplex PCR; TCRdb lists only in-frame clones, some missing. This table has under 100,000 clones, 85% to 95% appearing once. The material sequenced was non-Treg CD4+ T cells sorted from blood. These receptors were taken from a human donor in good health. Each CDR3 is given with its conserved first and last residue. The D gene is left open where the match is weak. Size is stated for part of the rows, as once, few or many counts, or as a class when the clone is expanded.

CDR3aa	CDR3nt	d_gene	j_gene	v_gene	abundance
CASSRRGGNSYNEQFF	TGTGCCAGTAGTAGAAGGGGGGGCAACTCCTACAATGAGCAGTTCTTC	.	TRBJ2-1	TRBV19	.
CASSGRGRQETQYF	TGTGCCAGCAGCGGCAGGGGGCGCCAAGAGACCCAGTACTTC	TRBD1	TRBJ2-5	TRBV11-1	.
CASSPRTRIGAGELFF	TGTGCCAGCTCACCACGAACTCGGATCGGAGCCGGGGAGCTGTTTTTT	.	TRBJ2-2	TRBV18	.
CASRDYSLRTEAFF	TGTGCCAGCCGGGACTATAGTTTGCGAACTGAAGCTTTCTTT	.	TRBJ1-1	TRBV6-1	.
CSVCFRGAYEAFF	TGCAGCGTTTGCTTTAGGGGGGCCTATGAAGCTTTCTTT	.	TRBJ1-1	TRBV29-1	.
CASSPYSSRVGTGELFF	TGTGCCAGCAGTCCATACTCGAGCAGGGTGGGGACCGGGGAGCTGTTTTTT	.	TRBJ2-2	TRBV27	.
CASSAQEGGFTDTQYF	TGTGCCAGCAGCGCCCAGGAGGGAGGGTTCACAGATACGCAGTATTTT	TRBD2	TRBJ2-3	TRBV7-2	.
CASRESTVRNTGELFF	TGTGCCAGCAGAGAATCGACAGTTAGGAACACCGGGGAGCTGTTTTTT	.	TRBJ2-2	TRBV25-1	.
CASSLLQGSPLHF	TGTGCCAGCAGCTTATTACAGGGCTCACCCCTCCACTTT	.	TRBJ1-6	TRBV7-8	.
CASSIGGTVQETQYF	TGTGCCAGTAGTATCGGGGGGACGGTACAAGAGACCCAGTACTTC	TRBD2	TRBJ2-5	TRBV19	.
CASTIATGGAGYGYTF	TGCGCCAGCACCATCGCGACAGGGGGCGCGGGGTATGGCTACACCTTC	TRBD1	TRBJ1-2	TRBV5-1	.
CASTHQGANTEAFF	TGTGCCAGCACCCATCAGGGGGCGAACACTGAAGCTTTCTTT	TRBD1	TRBJ1-1	TRBV25-1	.
CSVVGQGVSYEQYF	TGCAGCGTCGTCGGACAGGGGGTTTCCTACGAGCAGTACTTC	TRBD1	TRBJ2-7	TRBV29-1	.
CASRGSGRNYEQYF	TGTGCCAGTAGGGGTAGCGGGAGGAACTACGAGCAGTACTTC	TRBD2	TRBJ2-7	TRBV6-5	.
CASSEVLDGELFF	TGTGCCAGCAGTGAAGTTCTGGACGGGGAGCTGTTTTTT	.	TRBJ2-2	TRBV6-1	.
CSVGLGANYGYTF	TGCAGCGTCGGACTGGGAGCTAACTATGGCTACACCTTC	.	TRBJ1-2	TRBV29-1	.
CASSLWASNYGYTF	TGTGCCAGCAGTTTGTGGGCGTCCAACTATGGCTACACCTTC	.	TRBJ1-2	TRBV28	.
CASGQGAVAKNIQYF	TGTGCCAGTGGACAGGGGGCCGTAGCCAAAAACATTCAGTACTTC	TRBD1	TRBJ2-4	TRBV28	.
CASSLDLAGPDTQYF	TGTGCCAGCAGCTTGGACCTCGCGGGGCCAGATACGCAGTATTTT	.	TRBJ2-3	TRBV5-8	.
CASSRGTSGRRLSYEQYF	TGTGCCAGCAGCCGGGGGACTAGCGGGCGCCGGCTTTCCTACGAGCAGTACTTC	TRBD2	TRBJ2-7	TRBV7-2	.
CAISVGTSGRTDTQYF	TGTGCCATCAGTGTTGGGACTAGCGGCCGCACAGATACGCAGTATTTT	TRBD2	TRBJ2-3	TRBV10-3	.
CASSRRGQNYGYTF	TGTGCCAGCAGTCGAAGGGGACAGAACTATGGCTACACCTTC	TRBD1	TRBJ1-2	TRBV27	.
CASSVDRDGYTF	TGTGCCAGCAGCGTCGACAGGGATGGCTACACCTTC	TRBD1	TRBJ1-2	TRBV7-8	.
CASSSQGRDTQYF	TGCGCCAGCAGCTCGCAGGGGAGAGATACGCAGTATTTT	.	TRBJ2-3	TRBV5-1	once